These T cell receptor beta chains were read from a single sample in a study of graft-versus-host responses after intestinal transplantation. Profiling relied on immunoSEQ multiplex PCR, and the TCRdb table lists in-frame clones only, not all of them. The table includes just over 15,000 clones, 30% to 35% detected once. The sequences come from alloreactive CD4+ T cells from a mixed lymphocyte reaction culture, collected before intestinal transplant. Receptors were obtained from a human patient who received an intestinal transplant. Both conserved end residues are part of each CDR3. The D gene is left open where the match is weak.

J: TRBJ2-1
V: TRBV6-1
D: -
CDR3: CASSAQGRGYNEQFF

J: TRBJ2-2
V: TRBV19
D: -
CDR3: CASTDRRTANTGELFF

J: TRBJ1-2
V: TRBV6-5
D: -
CDR3: CASSYSGRSYGYTF

J: TRBJ1-6
V: TRBV7-9
D: TRBD1
CDR3: CASSLWDRANSPLHF

J: TRBJ1-2
V: TRBV7-3
D: -
CDR3: CASSYDQAGYTF

J: TRBJ2-7
V: TRBV11-2
D: TRBD1
CDR3: CASSLATGTGSSYEQYF

J: TRBJ2-1
V: TRBV5-1
D: TRBD1
CDR3: CASSLAGGQAYPEQFF

J: TRBJ2-5
V: TRBV28
D: -
CDR3: CASSPLQFKETQYF

J: TRBJ1-2
V: TRBV4-1
D: -
CDR3: CASSQDRNRAASNYGYTF

J: TRBJ1-2
V: TRBV6-6
D: TRBD1
CDR3: CASRPRQGAHYGYTF

J: TRBJ2-7
V: TRBV6-5
D: -
CDR3: CASSPDQRFYEQYF

J: TRBJ2-5
V: TRBV6-8
D: -
CDR3: CASSRRRETQYF

J: TRBJ2-1
V: TRBV5-1
D: -
CDR3: CASSLDGGAYNEQFF

J: TRBJ2-3
V: TRBV7-3
D: -
CDR3: CARVLKEDTQYF

J: TRBJ2-7
V: TRBV7-3
D: TRBD1
CDR3: CASSSFRDRVFYEQYF

J: TRBJ2-7
V: TRBV25-1
D: -
CDR3: CASSYIGDEQYF

J: TRBJ2-7
V: TRBV11-1
D: TRBD1
CDR3: CASSSRTGAYEQYF

J: TRBJ1-5
V: TRBV2
D: -
CDR3: CASSDRDRTQHF

J: TRBJ2-3
V: TRBV7-9
D: TRBD2
CDR3: CASSFAVGLAGDTQYF

J: TRBJ1-5
V: TRBV30
D: -
CDR3: CAWSPKPGGTNQPQHF

J: TRBJ2-7
V: TRBV2
D: -
CDR3: CASSPGGGSYEQYF

J: TRBJ2-5
V: TRBV6-6
D: TRBD1
CDR3: CASSYQGQGGETQYF

J: TRBJ1-2
V: TRBV27
D: TRBD1
CDR3: CASRTGSYGCTF

J: TRBJ2-1
V: TRBV9
D: -
CDR3: CASSVEIISEQFF

J: TRBJ1-5
V: TRBV21-1
D: -
CDR3: CASSKAPGAAGNQPQHF

J: TRBJ2-1
V: TRBV29-1
D: -
CDR3: CSVVGDSYNEQFF

J: TRBJ1-2
V: TRBV7-9
D: -
CDR3: CASSLHIHYGYTF

J: TRBJ2-6
V: TRBV21-1
D: -
CDR3: CASSKSGTRAIEANVLTF

J: TRBJ1-4
V: TRBV29-1
D: -
CDR3: CSVRVRWNEKLFF

J: TRBJ1-1
V: TRBV12-5
D: -
CDR3: CASGLGRQNTEAFF

J: TRBJ2-2
V: TRBV6-6
D: TRBD1
CDR3: CASSSRGRSGELFF

J: TRBJ2-1
V: TRBV6-1
D: -
CDR3: CASREQTAHRYNEQFF